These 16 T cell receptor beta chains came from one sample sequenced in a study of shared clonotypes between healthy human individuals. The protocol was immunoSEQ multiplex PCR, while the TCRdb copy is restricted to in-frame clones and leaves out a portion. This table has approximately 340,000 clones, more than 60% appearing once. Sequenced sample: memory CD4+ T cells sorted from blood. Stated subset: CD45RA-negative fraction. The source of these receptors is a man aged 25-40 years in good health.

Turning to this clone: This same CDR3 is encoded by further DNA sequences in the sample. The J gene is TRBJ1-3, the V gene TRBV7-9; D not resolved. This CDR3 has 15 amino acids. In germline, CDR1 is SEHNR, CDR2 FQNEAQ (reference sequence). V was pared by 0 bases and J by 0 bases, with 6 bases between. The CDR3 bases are TGTGCCAGCAGCTTAGCGGGGTACTCTGGAAACACCATATATTTT. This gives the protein CASSLAGYSGNTIYF.

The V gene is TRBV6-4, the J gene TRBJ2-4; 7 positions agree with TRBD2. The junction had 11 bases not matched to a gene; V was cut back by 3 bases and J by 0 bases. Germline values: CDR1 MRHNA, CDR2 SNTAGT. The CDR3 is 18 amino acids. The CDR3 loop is CASSDGRGVELAKNIQYF. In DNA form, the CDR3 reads TGTGCCAGCAGTGATGGGAGGGGCGTGGAGCTAGCCAAAAACATTCAGTACTTC.

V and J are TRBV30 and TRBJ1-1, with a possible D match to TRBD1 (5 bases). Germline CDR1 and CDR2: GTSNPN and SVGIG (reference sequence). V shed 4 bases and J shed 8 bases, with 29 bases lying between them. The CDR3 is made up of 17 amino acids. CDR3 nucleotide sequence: TGTGCCTGGACTAACCGGGACGGAGAGCTCTACAAACCAGAAGCTTTCTTT. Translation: CAWTNRDGELYKPEAFF.

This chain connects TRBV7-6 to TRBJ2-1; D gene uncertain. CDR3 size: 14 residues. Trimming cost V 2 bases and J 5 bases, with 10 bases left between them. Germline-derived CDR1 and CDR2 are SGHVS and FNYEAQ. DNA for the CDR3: TGTGCCAGCAGCTTATTCCGGCAGAACAATGAGCAGTTCTTC. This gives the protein CASSLFRQNNEQFF.

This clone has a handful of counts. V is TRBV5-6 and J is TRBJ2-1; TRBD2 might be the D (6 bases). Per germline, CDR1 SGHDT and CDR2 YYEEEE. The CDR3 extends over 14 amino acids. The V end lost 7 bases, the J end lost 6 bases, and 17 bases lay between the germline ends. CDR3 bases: TGTGCCAGCGGCCCAGGAGGGCCGGTCAATGAGCAGTTCTTC. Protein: CASGPGGPVNEQFF.

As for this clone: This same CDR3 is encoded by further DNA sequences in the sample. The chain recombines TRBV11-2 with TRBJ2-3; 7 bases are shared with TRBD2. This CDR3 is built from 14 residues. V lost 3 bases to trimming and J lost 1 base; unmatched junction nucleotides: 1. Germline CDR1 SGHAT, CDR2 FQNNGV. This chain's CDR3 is CASSFTSGTDTQYF. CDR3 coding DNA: TGTGCCAGCAGCTTCACTAGCGGCACAGATACGCAGTATTTT.

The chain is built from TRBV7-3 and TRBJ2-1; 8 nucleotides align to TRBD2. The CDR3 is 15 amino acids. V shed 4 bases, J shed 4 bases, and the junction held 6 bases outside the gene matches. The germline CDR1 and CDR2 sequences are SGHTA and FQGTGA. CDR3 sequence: CASSSSSGSYNEQFF. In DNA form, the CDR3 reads TGTGCCAGCAGCTCTTCCAGCGGGAGTTACAATGAGCAGTTCTTC. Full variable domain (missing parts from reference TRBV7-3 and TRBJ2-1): GAGVSQTPSNKVTEKGKYVELRCDPISGHTALYWYRQSLGQGPEFLIYFQGTGAADDSGLPNDRFFAVRPEGSVSTLKIQRTERGDSAVYLCASSSSSGSYNEQFFGPGTRLTVL.

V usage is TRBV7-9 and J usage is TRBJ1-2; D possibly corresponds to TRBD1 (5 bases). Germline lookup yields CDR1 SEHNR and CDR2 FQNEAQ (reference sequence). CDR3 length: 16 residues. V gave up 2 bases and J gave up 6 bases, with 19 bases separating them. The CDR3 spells CASSLNLGPSAHGYTF. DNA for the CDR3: TGTGCCAGCAGCTTAAATCTGGGGCCGTCCGCTCATGGCTACACCTTC. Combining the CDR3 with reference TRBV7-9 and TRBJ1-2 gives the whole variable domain DTGVSQNPRHKITKRGQNVTFRCDPISEHNRLYWYRQTLGQGPEFLTYFQNEAQLEKSRLLSDRFSAERPKGSFSTLEIQRTEQGDSAMYLCASSLNLGPSAHGYTFGSGTRLTVV.

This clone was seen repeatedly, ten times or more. CDR3 loop: CASSSDRDRGPNEQFF. The CDR3 bases are TGTGCCAGCAGTTCCGATCGGGACAGGGGGCCAAATGAGCAGTTCTTC. This chain joins TRBV11-2 and TRBJ2-1; TRBD1 aligns across 12 bases. V shed 6 bases and J 7 bases; nucleotides not matched to a gene: 10. The CDR3 is made up of 16 amino acids. In germline, CDR1 is SGHAT, CDR2 FQNNGV.

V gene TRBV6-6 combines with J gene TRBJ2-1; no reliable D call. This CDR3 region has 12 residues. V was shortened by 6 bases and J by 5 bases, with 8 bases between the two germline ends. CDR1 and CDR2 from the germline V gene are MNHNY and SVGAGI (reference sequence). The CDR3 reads CASSPSHNEQFF. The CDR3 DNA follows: TGTGCCAGCAGCCCGTCCCACAATGAGCAGTTCTTC.

In nucleotides, the CDR3 is TGTGCCAGTAGTCCTAAGACAGGGCAGGGCCCCTACGAGCAGTACTTC. Amino acids: CASSPKTGQGPYEQYF. The rearrangement joins TRBV19 to TRBJ2-7, with 7 bases that match TRBD1. Germline V gene data show CDR1 as LNHDA and CDR2 as SQIVND (reference sequence). This CDR3 region has 16 residues. The V and J ends lost 5 bases and 2 bases, in that order; junction bases with no gene match: 12.

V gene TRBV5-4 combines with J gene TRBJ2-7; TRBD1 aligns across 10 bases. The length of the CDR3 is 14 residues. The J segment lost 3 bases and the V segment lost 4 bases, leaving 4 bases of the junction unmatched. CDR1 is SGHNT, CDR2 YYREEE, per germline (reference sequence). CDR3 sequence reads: CASSTGTGDYEQYF. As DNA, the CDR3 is TGTGCCAGCAGCACCGGGACAGGGGACTACGAGCAGTACTTC.

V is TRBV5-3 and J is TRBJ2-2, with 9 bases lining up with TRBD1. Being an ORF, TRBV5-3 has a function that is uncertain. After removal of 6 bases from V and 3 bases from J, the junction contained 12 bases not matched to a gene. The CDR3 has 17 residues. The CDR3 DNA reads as TGTGCCAGAACGATCCTCCTCCGGGACAGGGACACCGGGGAGCTGTTTTTT. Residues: CARTILLRDRDTGELFF.

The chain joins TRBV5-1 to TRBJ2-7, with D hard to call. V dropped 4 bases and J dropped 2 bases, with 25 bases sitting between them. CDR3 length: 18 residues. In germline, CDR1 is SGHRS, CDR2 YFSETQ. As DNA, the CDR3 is TGCGCCAGCAGCATAAATCGTCCCCAACCGGTGGGGACCTACGAGCAGTACTTC. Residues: CASSINRPQPVGTYEQYF.

The CDR3 bases are TGTGCCAGCAGCCCCCCAGGGAGGGCTATCTACAATGAGCAGTTCTTC. Its protein is CASSPPGRAIYNEQFF. The chain uses TRBV7-9 and TRBJ2-1; 7 nucleotides match TRBD2. The length of the CDR3 is 16 residues. The V gene end was trimmed by 5 bases and the J gene end by 3 bases; junction bases not matched to a gene: 10. The germline V gene has CDR1 SEHNR and CDR2 FQNEAQ (reference sequence).

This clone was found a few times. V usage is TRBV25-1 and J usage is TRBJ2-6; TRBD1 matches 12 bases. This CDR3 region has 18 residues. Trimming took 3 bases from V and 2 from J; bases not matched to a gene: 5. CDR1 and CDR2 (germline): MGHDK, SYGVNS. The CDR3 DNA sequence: TGTGCCAGCAGTGACGCCGGGACAGGGGGCGCTGGGGCCAACGTCCTGACTTTC. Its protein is CASSDAGTGGAGANVLTF.